The clone carrying this T cell receptor beta chain was seen at least ten times. Its antigen is unknown. Attachment of unique molecular identifiers was made to individual cDNA molecules. TCRdb called the 5' RACE reads again in MiXCR, with one record for every CDR3 protein. The table lists about 83,000 distinct CDR3 sequences, about 12% of them singletons, with more than 6.5% in the top ten. The data derive from a study of early T cells in non-severe SARS-CoV-2 infection. In the study overall: Sequencing of bulk RNA from unsorted whole blood was done, without chain pairing.

Regarding the study as a whole: Anti-spike CD8 responses were favored by VDJdb matching, which missed private and CD4 specificities.

The ends lost 3 bases at V and 5 bases at J; junction bases unmatched: 11. CDR1 and CDR2 from the germline V gene are SGDLS and YYNGEE. The CDR3 is 16 amino acids. The chain employs TRBV9 and TRBJ1-2; 9 bases are shared with TRBD1. This TCR came from an adult who was a healthcare worker with PCR-confirmed SARS-CoV-2 infection or an uninfected control (not recorded which). Sample: whole blood. This chain's CDR3 is CASSADTGGGWYGYTF. For the CDR3, the DNA is TGTGCCAGCAGCGCTGATACAGGGGGCGGATGGTATGGCTACACCTTC.